The 13 T cell receptor beta chains below come from one sample, sequenced in a study of blood T cell repertoires in COVID-19. The protocol was immunoSEQ multiplex PCR, while the TCRdb copy is restricted to in-frame clones and leaves out a portion. This table holds approximately 210,000 clones, about four fifths found once. The specimen was peripheral blood. The receptors here all came from a woman in her thirties or forties with acute or convalescent COVID-19.

The chain links TRBV29-1 to TRBJ2-1; tentatively, D is TRBD1 (5 bases). With 2 bases removed from V and 5 bases from J, the gap between germline ends came to 13 bases. In germline, CDR1 is SQVTM, CDR2 ANQGSEA. The CDR3 has 14 amino acids. The CDR3 loop reads CSVESGQMNNEQFF. The CDR3 region has the DNA TGCAGCGTTGAATCAGGACAAATGAACAATGAGCAGTTCTTC.

The gene calls are TRBV10-3 and TRBJ2-7, with 11 positions matching TRBD2. Germline-derived CDR1 and CDR2 are ENHRY and SYGVKD. The CDR3 is 16 amino acids. Losses at the gene ends were 0 bases for V and 1 base for J; bases not matched to a gene: 2. In DNA, the CDR3 is TGTGCCATCAGTGAGTCCGGGACTAGCGGATCCTACGAGCAGTACTTC. Its translation is CAISESGTSGSYEQYF.

The CDR3 loop reads CASSDPGTSGGASSYNEQFF. CDR3 sequence (DNA): TGTGCCAGCAGTGATCCCGGGACTAGCGGGGGGGCCAGCTCCTACAATGAGCAGTTCTTC. The chain employs TRBV6-2 or TRBV6-3 and TRBJ2-1, with 16 bases matching TRBD2. There are 20 residues in the CDR3. V gave up 5 bases and J gave up 0 bases; unmatched junction bases: 10. Germline loops: CDR1 MNHEY, CDR2 SVGEGT.

V and J are TRBV27 and TRBJ2-1; 7 nucleotides align to TRBD1. The germline V gene has CDR1 MNHEY and CDR2 SMNVEV (reference sequence). The CDR3 extends over 15 amino acids. Trimming removed 5 bases from V and 0 bases from J; junction bases left unmatched: 4. CDR3 sequence reads: CASSKGAGSYNEQFF. The CDR3 coding sequence is TGTGCCAGCAGTAAGGGGGCCGGCTCCTACAATGAGCAGTTCTTC.

The chain has TRBV5-1 and TRBJ2-7, with D possibly TRBD1 on 6 matching bases. V was trimmed by 4 bases and J by 4 bases, leaving 15 bases between them. The CDR3 length is 14 residues. Per germline, CDR1 SGHRS and CDR2 YFSETQ. The CDR3 region is CASSISQGSYEQYF. CDR3 DNA sequence: TGCGCCAGCAGCATAAGTCAGGGGTCGTACGAGCAGTACTTC.

This clone was counted a few times. The chain carries TRBV15 and TRBJ2-3, with TRBD2 matching over 9 bases. Germline lookup yields CDR1 LNHNV and CDR2 YYDKDF (reference sequence). The CDR3 covers 15 residues. The V and J ends lost 2 bases and 0 bases, in that order; junction bases with no gene match: 0. In DNA, the CDR3 is TGTGCCACCAGCAGACTAGCGGGAAGCACAGATACGCAGTATTTT. As protein: CATSRLAGSTDTQYF.

The rearrangement joins TRBV10-2 to TRBJ2-1, with 13 positions matching TRBD2. V lost 3 bases to trimming and J lost 15 bases; unmatched junction nucleotides: 14. The length of the CDR3 is 16 residues. CDR1 is WSHSY, CDR2 SAAADI, per germline. The CDR3 DNA reads TGCGCCAGCAGTGACGGTGCCCGACTAGCGGGAGGCGCCGGGTTCTTC. Translated, it gives CASSDGARLAGGAGFF.

Concerning this clone: Other DNA sequences within the sample encode an identical CDR3. The rearrangement uses TRBV6-4 and TRBJ1-2; D is perhaps TRBD1 (5 bases). This CDR3 is built from 14 residues. V lost 5 bases and J lost 4, with 14 bases in between. Germline CDR1 is MRHNA and CDR2 is SNTAGT. In DNA form, the CDR3 reads TGTGCCAGCAGTCCCGCGGGGGTAGGCTATGGCTACACCTTC. Translation: CASSPAGVGYGYTF.

This sequence joins TRBV29-1 and TRBJ2-5, with D possibly being TRBD1 (6 bases). Germline loops: CDR1 SQVTM, CDR2 ANQGSEA. The CDR3 runs 12 residues. V was shortened by 7 bases and J by 5 bases, with 14 bases between the two germline ends. The CDR3 DNA is TGCAGCGCTCAACAGGGATGGGAGACCCAGTACTTC. This gives the protein CSAQQGWETQYF.

This clone was detected a few times. V usage is TRBV5-1 and J usage is TRBJ2-5; D is possibly TRBD1 (5 bases). V was shortened by 7 bases and J by 4 bases, with 20 bases between the two germline ends. CDR3 length equals 15 residues. Per the germline V gene, CDR1 is SGHRS and CDR2 is YFSETQ. The CDR3 DNA reads as TGCGCCAGCTCAACAACGACAGAAAGCGTAGAGACCCAGTACTTC. As protein: CASSTTTESVETQYF.

This clone has just a few counts. This chain uses TRBV3-1 (or the pseudogene TRBV3-2) with TRBJ1-1, with D perhaps matching TRBD1 (6 bases). There are 15 residues in the CDR3. Trimming pared 2 bases from V and 4 bases from J, leaving 14 bases between. CDR1 LGHDT and CDR2 YNNKEL come from the germline V gene (reference sequence). CDR3 nucleotides: TGTGCCAGCAGCCAACGTACAGGGTTGGGCACTGAAGCTTTCTTT. Translated: CASSQRTGLGTEAFF.

The gene calls are TRBV6-5 and TRBJ2-1; TRBD2 is a possible D gene (5 bases). V was trimmed by 8 bases and J by 3 bases, leaving 14 bases between them. Germline loops: CDR1 MNHEY, CDR2 SVGAGI. The length of the CDR3 is 14 residues. The CDR3 DNA reads TGTGCCAGCCAGGACTTGGGTGGCTACAATGAGCAGTTCTTC. This sequence encodes CASQDLGGYNEQFF.

This chain joins TRBV27 and TRBJ1-5, with 7 bases identical to TRBD1. Germline assignment: CDR1 MNHEY and CDR2 SMNVEV (reference sequence). The CDR3 is made up of 16 amino acids. After removal of 6 bases from V and 3 bases from J, the junction contained 11 bases not matched to a gene. The CDR3 here is CASSPTLTGINQPQHF. CDR3 nucleotide sequence: TGTGCCAGCAGCCCCACCCTGACAGGGATCAATCAGCCCCAGCATTTT.